The 12 T cell receptor beta chains below come from one sample, sequenced in a study of technical replicates of blood from a few donors. The assay was immunoSEQ multiplex PCR, and TCRdb's table has in-frame clones only and misses some. This sample carries tens of thousands of clones, 92% of them seen once, and the ten largest clones take 0.41%. The specimen sequenced was T cells isolated from PBMCs. The receptors originated from a human donor in good health.

The DNA for the CDR3 is TGTGCCAGCAGGGTAGTAGCGGGAGGTACAGATGAGCAGTTCTTC. It translates to CASRVVAGGTDEQFF. The rearrangement joins TRBV6-1 to TRBJ2-1, with 10 bases fitting TRBD2. The CDR3 extends over 15 amino acids. Germline V CDR1 and CDR2: MNHNS, SASEGT. J was trimmed by 8 bases and V by 6 bases; bases with no gene match: 10.

V and J are TRBV27 and TRBJ2-3; 8 nucleotides line up with TRBD2. CDR1 is MNHEY and CDR2 is SMNVEV in the germline V gene (reference sequence). The CDR3 consists of 15 residues. Losses at the gene ends were 6 bases for V and 2 bases for J; bases not matched to a gene: 7. As DNA, the CDR3 is TGTGCCAGCAGGTTAGCGGGGTTCTTCACAGATACGCAGTATTTT. Translating it yields CASRLAGFFTDTQYF.

The rearrangement uses TRBV7-9 and TRBJ1-2; 7 bases match TRBD1. This CDR3 contains 14 residues. Trimming removed 8 bases from V and 3 bases from J; junction bases left unmatched: 9. From germline, CDR1 is SEHNR and CDR2 FQNEAQ (reference sequence). The DNA for the CDR3 is TGTGCCAGCCGCCCCCCAGGGGGAGACTATGGCTACACCTTC. Its translation is CASRPPGGDYGYTF.

The J gene is TRBJ1-2, the V gene TRBV9; 9 bases fit TRBD1. Per germline, CDR1 SGDLS and CDR2 YYNGEE. With 4 bases clipped from V and 6 bases from J, the junction kept 10 bases outside the gene matches. The CDR3 consists of 15 residues. The CDR3 loop is CASSTPGTGRDGYTF. CDR3 nucleotide sequence: TGTGCCAGCAGCACGCCCGGGACAGGGCGGGATGGCTACACCTTC.

V usage is TRBV4-3 and J usage is TRBJ2-7, with D uncertain. Germline CDR1 and CDR2: LGHNA and YSLEER. V was pared by 0 bases and J by 4 bases, with 10 bases between. CDR3 length: 14 amino acids. CDR3 residues: CASSQDMRVYEQYF. CDR3 DNA sequence: TGCGCCAGCAGCCAAGATATGAGAGTTTACGAGCAGTACTTC.

V usage is TRBV7-2 and J usage is TRBJ2-7; 9 nucleotides line up with TRBD1. This CDR3 comprises 15 residues. Looked up from germline, CDR1 is SGHTA and CDR2 is FQGNSA. Unmatched junction bases numbered 8, after V lost 5 bases and J lost 3 bases. Written as DNA, the CDR3 is TGTGCCAGCAGCCCACAAGGGACAGGGTACTACGAGCAGTACTTC. It encodes CASSPQGTGYYEQYF.

The chain recombines TRBV7-2 with TRBJ1-1, with a tentative D call TRBD1 (5 bases). Germline V lookup: CDR1 SGHTA, CDR2 FQGNSA. The CDR3 contains 16 residues. Trimming removed 3 bases at V and 2 bases at J, with 16 bases between. For the CDR3, the DNA is TGTGCCAGCAGCTTTAGGTCGGGAGACAGAAACACTGAAGCTTTCTTT. Its translation is CASSFRSGDRNTEAFF. The whole variable domain, remainder taken from reference TRBV7-2 and TRBJ1-1, is GAGVSQSPSNKVTEKGKDVELRCDPISGHTALYWYRQSLGQGLEFLIYFQGNSAPDKSGLPSDRFSAERTGGSVSTLTIQRTQQEDSAVYLCASSFRSGDRNTEAFFGQGTRLTVV.

This rearrangement joins TRBV9 to TRBJ2-1; TRBD2 might be the D (5 bases). V lost 4 bases and J 4 bases, leaving 12 bases between the germline ends. The CDR3 runs 14 residues. CDR1 and CDR2 (germline): SGDLS, YYNGEE. The CDR3 protein is CASSKVREYNEQFF. CDR3 bases: TGTGCCAGCAGCAAAGTGAGGGAGTACAATGAGCAGTTCTTC.

The chain carries TRBV30 and TRBJ2-7, with D perhaps matching TRBD1 (6 bases). Germline V gives CDR1 GTSNPN, CDR2 SVGIG (reference sequence). V lost 4 bases and J lost 6, with 16 bases in between. This CDR3 is built from 13 residues. The CDR3 sequence: CAWITGLSGEQYF. The CDR3 DNA follows: TGTGCCTGGATTACAGGGTTGAGTGGCGAGCAGTACTTC.

The chain employs TRBV27 and TRBJ2-7; TRBD1 matches 9 bases. Germline assignment: CDR1 MNHEY and CDR2 SMNVEV (reference sequence). Losses at the gene ends were 1 base for V and 0 bases for J; bases not matched to a gene: 4. The CDR3 has 16 amino acids. The CDR3 region has the DNA TGTGCCAGCAGTTTATATCCGACAGGGGGCTCCTACGAGCAGTACTTC. The encoded protein is CASSLYPTGGSYEQYF.

The chain joins TRBV6-1 to TRBJ2-7; 11 bases align to TRBD1. V was pared by 6 bases and J by 3 bases, with 4 bases of the junction left unmatched. Per germline, CDR1 MNHNS and CDR2 SASEGT. The CDR3 covers 14 residues. The CDR3 coding sequence is TGTGCCAGCAGCGGGACAGGGGGGTACTACGAGCAGTACTTC. It translates to CASSGTGGYYEQYF.

The gene calls are TRBV5-4 and TRBJ2-7, with D perhaps TRBD2 (6 bases). This CDR3 contains 16 residues. Germline assignment: CDR1 SGHNT and CDR2 YYREEE (reference sequence). V was trimmed by 1 base and J by 1 base, leaving 15 bases between them. The CDR3 protein is CASSLSDAGLSYEQYF. The CDR3 nucleotides read TGTGCCAGCAGCTTGTCCGACGCGGGACTGTCCTACGAGCAGTACTTC.